This is a list of T cell receptor beta chains from one sample in a study of blood T cell repertoires in COVID-19. The repertoire was sequenced with immunoSEQ multiplex PCR; TCRdb's copy has only in-frame clones and lacks some. The sample lists about 36,000 clones, 75% to 90% occurring once. Sample: peripheral blood. Receptor source: a human donor in a cohort sampled during active or convalescent COVID-19. The donor label of this sample is uncertain. The CDR3 runs from the conserved cysteine through the conserved F or W. D genes are given only for firm matches. Clone size, where shown, is once, few, many, or a class for clones that have expanded.

j_gene,d_gene,abundance,v_gene,CDR3aa,CDR3nt
TRBJ1-3,.,.,TRBV5-4,CASSKPVGQTGNTIYF,TGTGCCAGCAGCAAGCCGGTCGGACAGACCGGAAACACCATATATTTT
TRBJ2-7,.,.,TRBV6-2/TRBV6-3,CASSRRGAEQYF,TGTGCCAGCAGCCGGAGGGGAGCCGAGCAGTACTTC
TRBJ2-7,TRBD1,.,TRBV19,CASSIGQGGISEQYF,TGTGCCAGTAGCATCGGACAGGGGGGGATTAGCGAGCAGTACTTC
TRBJ2-3,.,.,TRBV12-2,CASRSRTSGRWSTDTQYF,TGTGCAAGTCGCTCCCGGACTAGCGGGAGATGGAGCACAGATACGCAGTATTTT
TRBJ2-7,TRBD2,.,TRBV5-4,CASSSPGGGEQYF,TGTGCCAGCAGCTCGCCGGGGGGAGGCGAGCAGTACTTC
TRBJ2-1,TRBD2,.,TRBV6-5,CASSGTSGRDVFF,TGTGCCAGCAGCGGGACTAGCGGGAGAGATGTGTTCTTC
TRBJ2-3,.,.,TRBV5-1,CASRLEGDTDTQYF,TGCGCCAGCAGACTGGAAGGGGACACAGATACGCAGTATTTT
TRBJ2-3,.,.,TRBV19,CASSIEAGQADTQYF,TGTGCCAGTAGTATAGAAGCGGGACAGGCAGATACGCAGTATTTT
TRBJ2-1,TRBD2,.,TRBV11-2,CASSFLGGRTYNEQFF,TGTGCCAGCAGCTTCTTGGGCGGGAGGACCTACAATGAGCAGTTCTTC
TRBJ2-1,.,.,TRBV7-6,CASSLNPGGSYNEQFF,TGTGCCAGCAGCCTAAACCCCGGCGGGTCCTACAATGAGCAGTTCTTC
TRBJ2-1,TRBD2,.,TRBV3-1/TRBV3-2,CASSPSSGRQEEQFF,TGTGCCAGCAGCCCATCTAGCGGGAGGCAGGAAGAGCAGTTCTTC
TRBJ2-2,TRBD1,once,TRBV9,CASSAQGASPGELFF,TGTGCCAGCAGCGCTCAGGGGGCGAGCCCCGGGGAGCTGTTTTTT
TRBJ1-1,.,once,TRBV2,CASSDDEGGTEAFF,TGTGCCAGCAGTGATGATGAGGGGGGGACTGAAGCTTTCTTT
TRBJ1-2,.,.,TRBV6-6,CASSRSPDRGYTF,TGTGCCAGCAGTCGATCCCCAGACAGAGGCTACACCTTC
TRBJ1-2,TRBD1,few,TRBV7-2,CASSLEGGGQGFDGYTF,TGTGCCAGCAGCTTAGAAGGGGGGGGACAGGGTTTCGACGGCTACACCTTC
TRBJ2-3,.,few,TRBV19,CASSLDTRSTDTQYF,TGTGCCAGTAGTTTGGACACCCGAAGCACAGATACGCAGTATTTT
TRBJ1-2,.,.,TRBV5-5,CASSPTLLRGGYTF,TGTGCCAGCAGCCCGACACTTCTAAGGGGCGGCTACACCTTC
TRBJ1-1,.,few,TRBV27,CASSGPGTLNTEAFF,TGTGCCAGCAGTGGACCCGGGACACTGAACACTGAAGCTTTCTTT
TRBJ2-7,TRBD2,.,TRBV9,CASSGGGLEQYF,TGTGCCAGCTCCGGGGGGGGCCTCGAGCAGTACTTC
TRBJ1-2,.,.,TRBV2,CASSPSPDYGYTF,TGTGCCAGCAGTCCTAGCCCGGATTATGGCTACACCTTC
TRBJ2-7,TRBD2,.,TRBV30,CAWSAGTSVYEQYF,TGTGCCTGGAGTGCCGGGACTAGCGTCTACGAGCAGTACTTC
TRBJ2-3,TRBD1,.,TRBV19,CASSMTGKDTQYF,TGTGCCAGTAGTATGACAGGGAAAGATACGCAGTATTTT
TRBJ2-3,.,.,TRBV24-1,CATSDRGRDFTDTQYF,TGTGCCACCAGTGATAGGGGACGGGACTTCACAGATACGCAGTATTTT
TRBJ2-3,.,.,TRBV29-1,CSVSRAAGTDTQYF,TGCAGCGTTTCGAGGGCAGCGGGCACAGATACGCAGTATTTT
TRBJ2-5,.,.,TRBV19,CASSTRVRPGETQYF,TGTGCCAGTAGTACTAGAGTCAGGCCGGGGGAGACCCAGTACTTC
TRBJ2-2,.,.,TRBV11-2,CASSLVRTGELFF,TGTGCCAGCAGCTTAGTTCGGACCGGGGAGCTGTTTTTT
TRBJ1-2,TRBD1,.,TRBV6-5,CASSYDRGRYTF,TGTGCCAGCAGTTACGACAGGGGGCGGTACACCTTC
TRBJ1-1,.,.,TRBV7-2,CASSFERRNTEAFF,TGTGCCAGCAGCTTTGAACGGAGAAACACTGAAGCTTTCTTT